A single sample is the source of the 3 T cell receptor beta chains below, sequenced in a study of identical twins. TCRdb recomputed calls from the 5' RACE reads with MiXCR, one row per CDR3 protein. The table has about 550,000 distinct CDR3 sequences, around 20% seen once. A further study also used this sample, focusing on yellow fever vaccine responses in identical twins.

The sequenced sample consisted of CD4+ T cells sorted from blood. These receptors were obtained from a woman between 18 and 29 years old in good health.

The chain joins TRBV27 to TRBJ2-7; D is possibly TRBD1 (5 bases). Germline V gene lookup returns CDR1 MNHEY and CDR2 SMNVEV (reference sequence). Trimming removed 3 bases at V and 4 bases at J, with 13 bases between. The CDR3 totals 14 residues. The CDR3 DNA follows: TGTGCCAGCAGTTTCGACAGCAGGTTGTACGAGCAGTACTTC. As protein: CASSFDSRLYEQYF.

This clonotype was counted a few times. The V gene is TRBV29-1, the J gene TRBJ2-1, with 9 positions matching TRBD1. The junction had 7 bases not matched to a gene; V was cut back by 3 bases and J by 10 bases. The CDR3 length is 13 residues. Germline values: CDR1 SQVTM, CDR2 ANQGSEA. The CDR3 spells CSVETTGGKEQFF. The DNA for the CDR3 is TGCAGCGTTGAGACGACAGGGGGAAAGGAGCAGTTCTTC.

The chain carries TRBV11-2 and TRBJ2-1, with D uncertain. Trimming left V 1 base short and J 2 bases short, with 9 bases between. CDR1 and CDR2 (germline): SGHAT, FQNNGV. The CDR3 extends over 15 amino acids. CDR3 DNA sequence: TGTGCCAGCAGCTTAGGTTTAGGCACCTACAATGAGCAGTTCTTC. Its translation is CASSLGLGTYNEQFF.